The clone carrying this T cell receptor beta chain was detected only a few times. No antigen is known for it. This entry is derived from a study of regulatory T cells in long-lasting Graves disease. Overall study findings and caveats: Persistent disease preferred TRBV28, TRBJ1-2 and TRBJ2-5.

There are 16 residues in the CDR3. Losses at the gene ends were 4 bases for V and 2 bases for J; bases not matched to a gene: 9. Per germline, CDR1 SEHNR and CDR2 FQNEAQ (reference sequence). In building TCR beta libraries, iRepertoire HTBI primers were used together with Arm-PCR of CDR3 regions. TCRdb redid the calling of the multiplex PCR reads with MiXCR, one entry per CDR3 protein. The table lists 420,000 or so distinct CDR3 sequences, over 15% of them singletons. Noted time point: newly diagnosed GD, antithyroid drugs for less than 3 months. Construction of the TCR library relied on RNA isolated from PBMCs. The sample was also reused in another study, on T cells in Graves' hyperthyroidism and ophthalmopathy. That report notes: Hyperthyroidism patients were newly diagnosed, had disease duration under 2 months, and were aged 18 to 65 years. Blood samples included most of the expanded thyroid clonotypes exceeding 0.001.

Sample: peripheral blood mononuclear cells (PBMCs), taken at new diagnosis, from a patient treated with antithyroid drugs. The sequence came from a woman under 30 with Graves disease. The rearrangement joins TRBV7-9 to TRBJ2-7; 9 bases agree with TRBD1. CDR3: CASSSIWTGVAYEQYF. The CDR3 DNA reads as TGTGCCAGCAGCTCCATATGGACAGGGGTAGCCTACGAGCAGTACTTC.